This T cell receptor (beta chain) stems from a study of T cells in women clearing cervical HPV infection. Overall study: Only a few women had HLA typing results available. Study observations and caveats: CIN3+ cases had significantly higher TCR richness than controls; evenness did not differ.

Turning to this clone: What it binds is unknown. The read stops 3 residues short of the end of the CDR3; the missing end is completed from the germline J gene.

V gave up 7 bases and J gave up 0 bases, with 10 bases separating them. The CDR3 is 13 residues long. CDR1 is MDHEN and CDR2 is SYDVKM in the germline V gene. immunoSEQ multiplex PCR used an average of roughly 1,300 ng genomic DNA. The data were produced by immunoSEQ multiplex PCR, yet TCRdb's version contains in-frame clones alone and is incomplete. Its listing shows approximately 25,000 clones. The gene calls are TRBV28 and TRBJ2-7, with a possible D match to TRBD1 (5 bases). The sequenced material came from blood buffy coat. The sequence was collected from a woman aged 18 to 75 with a cervical HPV16 infection that either progressed to CIN3+ or cleared (not recorded which). The CDR3 DNA, read in part, is TGTGCCAGCACTACGGACACCTCCTACGAG. It codes for CASTTDTSYE. The full CDR3 protein reads CASTTDTSYEQYF.